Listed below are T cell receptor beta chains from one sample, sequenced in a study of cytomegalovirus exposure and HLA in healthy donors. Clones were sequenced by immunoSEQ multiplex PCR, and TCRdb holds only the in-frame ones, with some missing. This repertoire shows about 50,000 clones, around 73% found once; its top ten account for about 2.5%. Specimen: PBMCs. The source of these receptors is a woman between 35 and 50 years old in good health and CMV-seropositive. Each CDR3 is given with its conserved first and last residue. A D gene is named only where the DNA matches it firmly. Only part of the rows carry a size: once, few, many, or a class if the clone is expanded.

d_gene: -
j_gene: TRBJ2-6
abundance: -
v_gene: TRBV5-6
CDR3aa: CASSFFTDNRPNVLTF
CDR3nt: TGTGCCAGCAGCTTTTTCACAGATAACCGGCCGAACGTCCTGACTTTC

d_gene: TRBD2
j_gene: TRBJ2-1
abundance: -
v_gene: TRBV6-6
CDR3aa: CASSKPGLGGDEQFF
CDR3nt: TGTGCCAGCAGTAAACCGGGACTAGGGGGGGATGAGCAGTTCTTC

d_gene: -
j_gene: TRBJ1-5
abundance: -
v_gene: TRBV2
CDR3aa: CASRTDNDNQPQHF
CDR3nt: TGTGCCAGCAGGACGGACAACGACAATCAGCCCCAGCATTTT

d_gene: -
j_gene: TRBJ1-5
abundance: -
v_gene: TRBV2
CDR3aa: CASGRDIGNQPQHF
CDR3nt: TGTGCCAGCGGCAGGGACATTGGCAATCAGCCCCAGCATTTT

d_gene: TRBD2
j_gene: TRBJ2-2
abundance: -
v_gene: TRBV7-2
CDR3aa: CASSSLAGGPGELFF
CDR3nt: TGTGCCAGCAGCTCGCTAGCGGGGGGGCCCGGGGAGCTGTTTTTT

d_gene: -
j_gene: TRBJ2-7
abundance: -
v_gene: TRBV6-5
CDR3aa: CASRRAAPYEQYF
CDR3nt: TGTGCCAGCAGGAGGGCAGCCCCCTACGAGCAGTACTTC

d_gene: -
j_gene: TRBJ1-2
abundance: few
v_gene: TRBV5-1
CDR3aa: CASSPSNWGYTF
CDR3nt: TGCGCCAGCAGCCCCTCTAATTGGGGCTACACCTTC

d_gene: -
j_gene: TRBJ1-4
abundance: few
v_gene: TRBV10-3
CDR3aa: CAISGETDEKLFF
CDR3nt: TGTGCCATCAGCGGGGAAACTGATGAAAAACTGTTTTTT

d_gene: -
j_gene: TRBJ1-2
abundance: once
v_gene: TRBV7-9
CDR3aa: CASSLGQYQGGYTF
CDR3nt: TGTGCCAGCAGCTTAGGACAGTACCAAGGGGGCTACACCTTC

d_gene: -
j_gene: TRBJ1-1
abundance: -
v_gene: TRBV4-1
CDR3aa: CASRPSPGTEAFF
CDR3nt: TGCGCCAGCAGACCCTCCCCCGGCACTGAAGCTTTCTTT

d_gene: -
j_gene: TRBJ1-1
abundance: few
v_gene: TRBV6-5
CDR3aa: CASSYPTGTHTEAFF
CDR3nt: TGTGCCAGCAGTTACCCTACAGGGACCCACACTGAAGCTTTCTTT

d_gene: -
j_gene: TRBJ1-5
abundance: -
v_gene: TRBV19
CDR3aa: CASGDTLNQPQHF
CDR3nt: TGTGCCAGTGGGGACACACTGAATCAGCCCCAGCATTTT

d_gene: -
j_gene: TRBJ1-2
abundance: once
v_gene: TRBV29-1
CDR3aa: CSVLTGAPYGYTF
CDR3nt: TGCAGCGTTCTGACAGGAGCCCCATATGGCTACACCTTC

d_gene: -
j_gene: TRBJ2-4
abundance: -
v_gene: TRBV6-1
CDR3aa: CASSEAKTGQGAKNIQYF
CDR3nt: TGTGCCAGCAGTGAAGCAAAAACGGGGCAGGGGGCCAAAAACATTCAGTACTTC

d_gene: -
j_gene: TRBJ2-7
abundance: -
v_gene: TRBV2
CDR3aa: CASSDVRGRDYEQYF
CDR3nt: TGTGCCAGCAGTGACGTCAGGGGTCGGGATTACGAGCAGTACTTC

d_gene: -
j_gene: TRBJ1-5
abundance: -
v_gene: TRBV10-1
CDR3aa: CASSGLLISETQHF
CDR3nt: TGCGCCAGCAGTGGACTACTTATCAGTGAGACCCAGCATTTT

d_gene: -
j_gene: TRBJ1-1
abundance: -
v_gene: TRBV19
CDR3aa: CASSIGQVNTEAFF
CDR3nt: TGTGCCAGTAGTATAGGGCAAGTGAACACTGAAGCTTTCTTT

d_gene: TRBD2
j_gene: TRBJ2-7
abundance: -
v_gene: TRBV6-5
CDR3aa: CASSPGAGGSYEQYF
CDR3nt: TGTGCCAGCAGTCCGGGGGCGGGGGGGTCCTACGAGCAGTACTTC

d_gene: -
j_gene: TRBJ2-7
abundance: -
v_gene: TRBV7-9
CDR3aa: CASSFAGASYEQYF
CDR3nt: TGTGCCAGCAGCTTCGCGGGGGCCTCCTACGAGCAGTACTTC

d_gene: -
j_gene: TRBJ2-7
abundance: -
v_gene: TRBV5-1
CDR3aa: CASNLFGGGDYEQYF
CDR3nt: TGCGCCAGCAACTTATTCGGGGGTGGGGACTACGAGCAGTACTTC

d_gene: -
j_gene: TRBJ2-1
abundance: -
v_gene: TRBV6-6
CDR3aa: CASMRGSNEQFF
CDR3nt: TGTGCCAGTATGAGAGGGTCCAATGAGCAGTTCTTC

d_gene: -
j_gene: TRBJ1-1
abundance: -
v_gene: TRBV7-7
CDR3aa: CASSLGMNTEAFF
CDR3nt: TGTGCCAGCAGCCTCGGGATGAACACTGAAGCTTTCTTT

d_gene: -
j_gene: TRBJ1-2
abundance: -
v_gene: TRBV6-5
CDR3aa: CASSPGQRYGYTF
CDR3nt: TGTGCCAGCAGCCCCGGACAACGCTATGGCTACACCTTC

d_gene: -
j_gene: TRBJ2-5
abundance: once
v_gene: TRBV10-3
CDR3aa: CAISGAARETQYF
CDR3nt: TGTGCCATCAGTGGGGCAGCTCGGGAGACCCAGTACTTC

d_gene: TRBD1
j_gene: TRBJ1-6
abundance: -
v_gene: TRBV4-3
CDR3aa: CASSQDLRQGYSPLHF
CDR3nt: TGCGCCAGCAGCCAAGATCTGCGACAGGGGTACTCACCCCTCCACTTT

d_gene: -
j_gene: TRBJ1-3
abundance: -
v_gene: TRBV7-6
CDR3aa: CASSPRQVSSGNTIYF
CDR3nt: TGTGCCAGCAGCCCTCGACAGGTATCCTCTGGAAACACCATATATTTT

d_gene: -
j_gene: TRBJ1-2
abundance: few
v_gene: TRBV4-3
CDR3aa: CASSQEVPSGVARVGYGYTF
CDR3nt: TGCGCCAGCAGCCAAGAAGTTCCATCCGGGGTGGCTAGGGTTGGGTATGGCTACACCTTC

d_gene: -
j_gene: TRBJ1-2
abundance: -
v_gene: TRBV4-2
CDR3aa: CASSQDFSTPEVAGYTF
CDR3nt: TGTGCCAGCAGCCAAGATTTTAGCACTCCGGAGGTGGCCGGCTACACCTTC

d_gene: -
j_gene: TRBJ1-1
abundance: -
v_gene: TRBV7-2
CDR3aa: CASSLGRNTEAFF
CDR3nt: TGTGCCAGCAGCTTAGGCAGGAACACTGAAGCTTTCTTT

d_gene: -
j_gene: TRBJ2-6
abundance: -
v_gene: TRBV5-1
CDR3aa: CASSSGDSGANVLTF
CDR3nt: TGCGCCAGCAGCTCGGGAGACTCTGGGGCCAACGTCCTGACTTTC

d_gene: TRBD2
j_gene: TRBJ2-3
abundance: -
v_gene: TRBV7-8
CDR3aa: CASSLRSASGVITDTQYF
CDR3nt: TGTGCCAGCAGCTTAAGGTCGGCTAGCGGGGTCATCACAGATACGCAGTATTTT

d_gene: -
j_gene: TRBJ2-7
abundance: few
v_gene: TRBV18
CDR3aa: CASSPNAGQITYEQYF
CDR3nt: TGTGCCAGCTCGCCAAATGCGGGACAGATAACCTACGAGCAGTACTTC

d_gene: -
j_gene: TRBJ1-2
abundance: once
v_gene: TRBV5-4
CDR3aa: CASSSGLDRYGYTF
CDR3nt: TGTGCCAGCAGCTCGGGACTGGACCGCTATGGCTACACCTTC

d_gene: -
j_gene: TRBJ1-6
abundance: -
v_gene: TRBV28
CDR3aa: CASSLGRENSPLHF
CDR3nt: TGTGCCAGCAGCTTGGGACGGGAGAATTCACCCCTCCACTTT

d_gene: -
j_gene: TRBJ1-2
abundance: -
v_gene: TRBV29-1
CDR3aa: CSVGGSGYTF
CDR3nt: TGCAGCGTTGGTGGGAGTGGCTACACCTTC

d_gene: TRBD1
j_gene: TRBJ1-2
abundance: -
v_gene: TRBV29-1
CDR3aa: CSVAGQGAAGYTF
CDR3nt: TGCAGCGTTGCGGGACAGGGGGCGGCGGGCTACACCTTC

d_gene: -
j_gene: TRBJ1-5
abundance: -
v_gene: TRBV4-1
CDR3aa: CASSQAGTGGFNQPQHF
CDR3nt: TGCGCCAGCAGCCAGGCCGGGACGGGGGGTTTCAATCAGCCCCAGCATTTT

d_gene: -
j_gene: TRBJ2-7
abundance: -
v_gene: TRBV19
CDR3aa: CASSAGTYEQYF
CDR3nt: TGTGCCAGTAGTGCAGGCACCTACGAGCAGTACTTC

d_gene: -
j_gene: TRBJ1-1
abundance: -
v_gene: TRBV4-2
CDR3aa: CASSQAGNTEAFF
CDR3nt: TGTGCCAGCAGCCAAGCAGGGAACACTGAAGCTTTCTTT

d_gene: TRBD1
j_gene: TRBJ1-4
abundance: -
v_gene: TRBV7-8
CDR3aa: CASSLGQGAREKLFF
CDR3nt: TGTGCCAGCAGCTTAGGGCAGGGGGCACGGGAAAAACTGTTTTTT

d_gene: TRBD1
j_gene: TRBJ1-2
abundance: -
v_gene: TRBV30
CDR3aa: CAWDQPGQQDGYTF
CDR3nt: TGTGCCTGGGATCAACCGGGACAGCAAGATGGCTACACCTTC

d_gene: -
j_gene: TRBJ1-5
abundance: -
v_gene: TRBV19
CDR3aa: CASRQGNQPQHF
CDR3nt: TGTGCCAGTAGACAGGGCAATCAGCCCCAGCATTTT

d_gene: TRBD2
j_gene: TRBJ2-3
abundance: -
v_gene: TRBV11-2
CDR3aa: CASSLVSGGTDTQYF
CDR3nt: TGTGCCAGCAGCTTAGTTAGCGGGGGCACAGATACGCAGTATTTT

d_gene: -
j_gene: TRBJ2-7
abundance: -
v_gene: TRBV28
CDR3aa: CASFRDPYEQYF
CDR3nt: TGTGCCAGCTTTCGGGATCCCTACGAGCAGTACTTC

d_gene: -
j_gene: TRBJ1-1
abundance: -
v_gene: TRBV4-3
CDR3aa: CASSQGPPEVGDTEAFF
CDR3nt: TGCGCCAGCAGCCAAGGACCCCCCGAGGTAGGGGACACTGAAGCTTTCTTT

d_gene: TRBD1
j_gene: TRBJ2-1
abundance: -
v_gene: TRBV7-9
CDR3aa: CASSFDLQGWGNEQFF
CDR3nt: TGTGCCAGCAGCTTCGACCTACAGGGGTGGGGGAATGAGCAGTTCTTC

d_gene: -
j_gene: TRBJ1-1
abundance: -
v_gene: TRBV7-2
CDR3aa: CASSSDKNTEAFF
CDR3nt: TGTGCCAGCAGCTCTGACAAGAACACTGAAGCTTTCTTT

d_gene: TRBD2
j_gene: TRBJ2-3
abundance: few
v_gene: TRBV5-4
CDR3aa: CASSGVAGGFVDTQYF
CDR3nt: TGTGCCAGCAGCGGGGTAGCGGGGGGTTTCGTGGATACGCAGTATTTT

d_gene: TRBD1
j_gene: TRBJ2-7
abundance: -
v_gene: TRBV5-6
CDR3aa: CASSSRQGVGEQYF
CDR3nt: TGTGCCAGCAGCTCGAGACAGGGTGTAGGAGAGCAGTACTTC